The TCR beta chain described here comes from a study of T cells in Graves' hyperthyroidism and ophthalmopathy. At least ten counts were recorded for this clonotype. Researchers took RNA transcripts and amplified the TCR beta CDR3 regions from them. First-round RT-PCR with HTBI primers amplified the TCR CDR3 region. Via MiXCR, TCRdb re-called the multiplex PCR reads, giving one row per CDR3 protein. This sample has approximately 400,000 distinct CDR3 sequences, with roughly 14% found just once. The sample comprised blood. The clonotype was recovered from a woman in her twenties or thirties with Graves' ophthalmopathy.

CDR3 nucleotides: TGTGCCAGCTTGGGCATGAGGGGAGGCAAAAACATTCAGTACTTC. Amino acids: CASLGMRGGKNIQYF. V and J are TRBV3-1 and TRBJ2-4, with D maybe TRBD2 (6 bases). Germline V gene sequence: CDR1 LGHDT, CDR2 YNNKEL (reference sequence). V lost 8 bases and J 3 bases, leaving 17 bases between the germline ends. This CDR3 region has 15 residues.